What follows is one T cell receptor (beta chain) and its context. Its antigen is currently unknown. Treatment in this sample: around 19 received Ad26.COV2.S at low or high dose, single or two shots; several received placebo; per-sample allocation not given. The samples were gathered on day 63 after the first injection of vaccine or placebo. A Boston donor was an adult aged 18-55 years. This table comes from immunoSEQ multiplex PCR, and its TCRdb copy is limited to in-frame clones, with some not included. Of about 680,000 clones detected, around 89% appear once; the ten largest clones hold about 1.5%. The sample comes from a study of Ad26.COV2.S vaccination and SARS-CoV-2 variants. Findings of the study overall: Recipients of either vaccine or placebo displayed similar breadth of non-spike TCRs. CD8+ and CD4+ T cells specific for spike reportedly responded with substantial breadth after vaccination.

The V gene end was trimmed by 5 bases and the J gene end by 2 bases; junction bases not matched to a gene: 14. Germline V gene lookup returns CDR1 LNHDA and CDR2 SQIVND (reference sequence). The CDR3 covers 19 residues. The chain links TRBV19 to TRBJ2-6, with 8 bases fitting TRBD2. The receptor was derived from a person between 18 and 65 years old who received the Ad26.COV2.S COVID-19 vaccine or a placebo. Specimen: peripheral blood, collected in a trial of Ad26.COV2.S vaccine versus placebo. The CDR3 nucleotides read TGTGCCAGTAGTCCCCCGTCAGCGGGAGCTGGCACTGGGGCCAACGTCCTGACTTTC. Translating gives CASSPPSAGAGTGANVLTF.